Sequencing of this TCR beta chain was carried out in a study of blood T cell repertoires in COVID-19. Germline-derived CDR1 and CDR2 are MDHEN and SYDVKM. This CDR3 comprises 14 residues. The V gene lost 1 base and the J gene lost 15 bases, with 18 bases spanning the gap. Only in-frame clones appear in the TCRdb table, and some are missing; sequencing was by immunoSEQ multiplex PCR. The repertoire holds about 220,000 clones, with roughly 80% as singletons. The gene calls are TRBV28 and TRBJ1-4; no reliable D call. Specimen: peripheral blood. The clonotype comes from a woman in her 70s with acute or convalescent COVID-19. Written as DNA, the CDR3 is TGTGCCAGCAGTTTATCGCAGGTCGTTGGGGAGGTGTTTTTT. It yields the protein CASSLSQVVGEVFF.